This TCR beta chain was captured in a study of cytomegalovirus exposure and HLA in healthy donors. Study-wide results and limits: Most TCR sequences proved rare, with some public TCRs found in many donors. For cytomegalovirus status, the classifier reportedly gave diagnoses with high specificity and sensitivity. In vitro checks showed that a few CMV-associated chains really do target CMV antigens.

Assay used: immunoSEQ multiplex PCR; TCRdb lists only in-frame clones, some missing. The profile shows roughly 49,000 clones, nearly 95% of them singletons. This CDR3 region has 15 residues. V was clipped by 6 bases and J by 4 bases; unmatched bases: 10. Germline CDR1 and CDR2: SGHRS and YFSETQ. Details on this clone: Antigen specificity is unknown.

This rearrangement joins TRBV5-1 to TRBJ2-7; 10 nucleotides match TRBD2. Specimen: PBMCs. The TCR comes from a woman aged 18-35 years in good health and CMV-seropositive. The CDR3 region has the DNA TGCGCCAGCAAAGAGCAACTAGCGGGAAGATACGAGCAGTACTTC. This encodes CASKEQLAGRYEQYF.